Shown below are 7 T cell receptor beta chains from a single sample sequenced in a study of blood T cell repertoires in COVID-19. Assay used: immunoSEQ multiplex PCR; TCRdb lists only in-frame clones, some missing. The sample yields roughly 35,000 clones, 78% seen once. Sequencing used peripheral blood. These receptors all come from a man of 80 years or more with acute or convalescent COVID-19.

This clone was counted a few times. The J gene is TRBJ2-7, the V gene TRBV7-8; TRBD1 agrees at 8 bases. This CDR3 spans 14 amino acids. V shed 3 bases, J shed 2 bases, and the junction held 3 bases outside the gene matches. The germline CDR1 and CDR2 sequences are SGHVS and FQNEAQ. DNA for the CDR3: TGTGCCAGCAGCTTGGTGACAGGGGCCTACGAGCAGTACTTC. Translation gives CASSLVTGAYEQYF.

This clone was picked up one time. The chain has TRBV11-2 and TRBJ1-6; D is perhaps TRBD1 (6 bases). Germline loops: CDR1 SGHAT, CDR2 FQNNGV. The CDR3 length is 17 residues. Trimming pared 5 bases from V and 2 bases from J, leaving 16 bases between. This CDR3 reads CASSVQGSWPYNSPLHF. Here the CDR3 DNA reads TGTGCCAGCAGCGTACAGGGTAGTTGGCCCTATAATTCACCCCTCCACTTT. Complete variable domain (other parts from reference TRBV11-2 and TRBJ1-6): EAGVAQSPRYKIIEKRQSVAFWCNPISGHATLYWYQQILGQGPKLLIQFQNNGVVDDSQLPKDRFSAERLKGVDSTLKIQPAKLEDSAVYLCASSVQGSWPYNSPLHFGNGTRLTVT.

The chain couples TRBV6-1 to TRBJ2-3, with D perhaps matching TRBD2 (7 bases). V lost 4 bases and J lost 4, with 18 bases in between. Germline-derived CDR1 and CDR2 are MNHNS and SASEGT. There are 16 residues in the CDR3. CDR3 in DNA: TGTGCCAGCAGTGTTGGCGGGGGCTTCCCACCAGATACGCAGTATTTT. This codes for CASSVGGGFPPDTQYF.

CDR3 DNA: TGCGCCAGCAGTGAGTTCAGTCGACAATCCTACGAGCAGTACTTC. It specifies CASSEFSRQSYEQYF. The chain is built from TRBV10-2 and TRBJ2-7; D uncertain. The CDR3 runs to 15 residues. V lost 1 base and J lost 1, with 11 bases in between. CDR1 is WSHSY and CDR2 is SAAADI in the germline V gene.

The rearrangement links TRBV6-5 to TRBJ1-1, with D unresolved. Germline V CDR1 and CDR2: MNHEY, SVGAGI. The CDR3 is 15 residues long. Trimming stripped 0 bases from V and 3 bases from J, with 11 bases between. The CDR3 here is CASSYSRGGDTEAFF. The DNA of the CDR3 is TGTGCCAGCAGTTACTCGCGGGGAGGAGACACTGAAGCTTTCTTT.

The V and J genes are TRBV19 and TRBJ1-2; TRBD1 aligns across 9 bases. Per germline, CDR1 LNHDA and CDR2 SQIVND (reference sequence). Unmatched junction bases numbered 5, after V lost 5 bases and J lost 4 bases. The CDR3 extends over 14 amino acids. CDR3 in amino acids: CASSATGGSYGYTF. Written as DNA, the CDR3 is TGTGCCAGTAGTGCTACAGGGGGCAGCTATGGCTACACCTTC.

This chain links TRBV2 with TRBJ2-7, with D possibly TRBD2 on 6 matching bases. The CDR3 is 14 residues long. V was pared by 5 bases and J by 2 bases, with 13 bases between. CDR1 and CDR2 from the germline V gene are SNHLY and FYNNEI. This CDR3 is CASSPGTVPYEQYF. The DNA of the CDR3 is TGTGCCAGCAGTCCCGGGACTGTACCCTACGAGCAGTACTTC. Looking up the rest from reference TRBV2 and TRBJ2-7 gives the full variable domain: EPEVTQTPSHQVTQMGQEVILRCVPISNHLYFYWYRQILGQKVEFLVSFYNNEISEKSEIFDDQFSVERPDGSNFTLKIRSTKLEDSAMYFCASSPGTVPYEQYFGPGTRLTVT.